This T cell receptor beta chain was identified during a study of blood T cells in healthy people across ages. Study observations and caveats: Higher diversity, along with more naive CD4+ cells, distinguished long-lived donors from aged donors.

Individuals who donated were healthy Caucasians from Russia aged about 6 to 95. Looked up from germline, CDR1 is MNHEY and CDR2 is SVGEGT. The CDR3 covers 15 residues. Next came a second PCR, run for about 7 to 12 cycles, which used a sample-barcoded 5' primer along with a J-beta primer mix. A template-switch adaptor with 12 random nucleotides tagged each cDNA molecule. Each CDR3 protein is one row after TCRdb ran MiXCR on the 5' RACE reads. This sample has over 1,200,000 distinct CDR3 sequences, with around 59% found just once. To note about this clonotype: Its antigen is as yet unknown.

The rearrangement joins TRBV6-2 or TRBV6-3 to TRBJ2-7, with D possibly matching TRBD2 (7 bases). The DNA end lines up better with TRBJ2-5; the J call may be wrong. This TCR was recovered from a man in his late teens or twenties in good health. What was sequenced was blood. In DNA, the CDR3 is TGTGCCAGCAGAATCCAAGGCGGGGGCTGGGAGACCCAGTACTTC. Protein: CASRIQGGGWETQYF.